This T cell receptor (beta chain) appears in the sequencing data of a study of response to subunit inactivated influenza vaccine. Findings and limits, study-wide: Authors suggested seasonal influenza vaccinations each recruit few new T cells.

TCRdb itself ran the RT-PCR reads through MiXCR, one entry per CDR3 protein. The sample includes 650,000 to 800,000 distinct CDR3 sequences, 14% of them seen just once. This clonotype was detected only a few times. The antigen is unknown. V lost 3 bases, J lost 10 bases, and 15 bases lay in between. Germline CDR1 reads LNHNV; CDR2 reads YYDKDF (reference sequence). The CDR3 spans 14 residues. The material was PBMCs from blood, obtained less than 15 days before vaccination. The receptor comes from a man aged 50-60 years who received an inactivated influenza vaccine. The chain uses TRBV15 and TRBJ2-2, with D tentatively TRBD1 (5 bases). CDR3 DNA sequence: TGTGCCACCAGCAGTCAACAGGTGGCTCAGGAGCTGTTTTTT. This translates into CATSSQQVAQELFF.